One and the same sample provided the 2 T cell receptor beta chains below, sequenced in a study of shared clonotypes between healthy human individuals. Sequencing used immunoSEQ multiplex PCR; TCRdb keeps in-frame clones, though not all of them. The sample yields some 1,400,000 clones, 96% seen once. The sample was naive CD4+ T cells sorted from blood. Subset reported: CD45RA+ positively selected. The receptors were gathered from a man aged 25 to 40 in good health.

The J gene is TRBJ2-5, the V gene TRBV5-1; 10 nucleotides match TRBD1. Germline assignment: CDR1 SGHRS and CDR2 YFSETQ. V was pared by 4 bases and J by 0 bases, with 6 bases of the junction left unmatched. The CDR3 has 16 residues. DNA of the CDR3: TGCGCCAGCAGCAGCCGGGACAGGGGCTACCAAGAGACCCAGTACTTC. The encoded protein is CASSSRDRGYQETQYF.

The chain recombines TRBV9 with TRBJ2-2, with D perhaps TRBD1 (5 bases). The CDR3 sequence is 16 residues long. Germline assignment: CDR1 SGDLS and CDR2 YYNGEE. Trimming stripped 3 bases from V and 7 bases from J, with 19 bases between. CDR3 DNA: TGTGCCAGCAGCGGCCGGTTTCAGGGTGGCGGCGGGGAGCTGTTTTTT. This sequence encodes CASSGRFQGGGGELFF.